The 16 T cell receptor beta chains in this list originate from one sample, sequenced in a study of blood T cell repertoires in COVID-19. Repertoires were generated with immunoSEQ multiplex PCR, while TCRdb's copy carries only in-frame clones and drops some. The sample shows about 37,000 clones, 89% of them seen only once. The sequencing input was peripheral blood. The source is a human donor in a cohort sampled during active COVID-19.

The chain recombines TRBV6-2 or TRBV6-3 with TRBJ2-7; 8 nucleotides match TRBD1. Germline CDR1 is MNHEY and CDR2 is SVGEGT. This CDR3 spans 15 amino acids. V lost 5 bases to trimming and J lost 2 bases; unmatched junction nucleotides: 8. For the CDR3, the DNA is TGTGCCAGCAGTAGTCATGGGACAGGAGCCTACGAGCAGTACTTC. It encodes CASSSHGTGAYEQYF.

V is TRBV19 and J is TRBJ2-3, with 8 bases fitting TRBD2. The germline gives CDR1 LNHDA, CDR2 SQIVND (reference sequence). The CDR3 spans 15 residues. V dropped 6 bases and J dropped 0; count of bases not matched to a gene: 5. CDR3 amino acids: CASSDSGASTDTQYF. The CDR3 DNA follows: TGTGCCAGTAGCGATAGCGGGGCAAGCACAGATACGCAGTATTTT.

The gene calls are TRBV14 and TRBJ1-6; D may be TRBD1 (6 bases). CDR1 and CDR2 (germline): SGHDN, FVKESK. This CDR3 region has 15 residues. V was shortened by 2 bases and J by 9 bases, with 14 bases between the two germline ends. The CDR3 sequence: CASSQRGGAGSPLHF. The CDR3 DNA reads TGTGCCAGCAGCCAAAGGGGGGGTGCGGGTTCACCCCTCCACTTT.

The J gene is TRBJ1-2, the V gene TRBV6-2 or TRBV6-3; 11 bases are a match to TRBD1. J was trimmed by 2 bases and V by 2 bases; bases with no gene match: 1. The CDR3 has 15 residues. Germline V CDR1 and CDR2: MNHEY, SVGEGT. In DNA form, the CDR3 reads TGTGCCAGCAGTTACCGGACAGGGGGCAACTATGGCTACACCTTC. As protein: CASSYRTGGNYGYTF.

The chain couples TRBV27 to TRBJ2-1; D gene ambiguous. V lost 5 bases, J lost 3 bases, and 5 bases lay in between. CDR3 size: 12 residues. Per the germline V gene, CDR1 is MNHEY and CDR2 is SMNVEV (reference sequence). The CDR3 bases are TGTGCCAGCAGTATCGGCTACAATGAGCAGTTCTTC. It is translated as CASSIGYNEQFF.

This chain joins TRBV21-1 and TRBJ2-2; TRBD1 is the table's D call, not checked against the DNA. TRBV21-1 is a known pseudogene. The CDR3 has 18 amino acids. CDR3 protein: CASSPPDRDRGGTGELFF. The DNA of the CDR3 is TGTGCCAGCAGCCCCCCCGACAGGGACAGGGGAGGTACCGGGGAGCTGTTTTTT.

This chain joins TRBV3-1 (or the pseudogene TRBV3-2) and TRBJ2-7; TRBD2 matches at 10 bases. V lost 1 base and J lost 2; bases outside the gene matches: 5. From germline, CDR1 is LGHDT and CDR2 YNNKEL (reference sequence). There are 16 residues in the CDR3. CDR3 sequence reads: CASSQASGRAPYEQYF. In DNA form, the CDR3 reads TGTGCCAGCAGCCAAGCCAGCGGGAGGGCCCCCTACGAGCAGTACTTC.

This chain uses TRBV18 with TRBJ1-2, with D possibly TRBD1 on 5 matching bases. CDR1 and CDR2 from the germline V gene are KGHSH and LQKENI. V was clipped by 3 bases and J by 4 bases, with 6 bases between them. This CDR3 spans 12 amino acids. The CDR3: CASSPQGYGYTF. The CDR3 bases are TGTGCCAGCTCACCTCAGGGCTATGGCTACACCTTC.

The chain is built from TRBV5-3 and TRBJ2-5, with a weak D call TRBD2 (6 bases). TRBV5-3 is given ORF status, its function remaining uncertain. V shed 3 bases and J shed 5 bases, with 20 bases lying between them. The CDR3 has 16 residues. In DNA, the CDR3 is TGTGCCAGAAGCTCTGGGGTGAGCGGGTGGTGGGAGACCCAGTACTTC. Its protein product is CARSSGVSGWWETQYF.

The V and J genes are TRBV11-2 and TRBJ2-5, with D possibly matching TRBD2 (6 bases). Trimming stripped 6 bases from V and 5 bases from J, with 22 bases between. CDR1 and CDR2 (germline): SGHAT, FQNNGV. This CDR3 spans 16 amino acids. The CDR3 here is CASSFLEGLPRETQYF. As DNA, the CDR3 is TGTGCCAGCAGTTTTCTAGAGGGACTCCCTAGGGAGACCCAGTACTTC.

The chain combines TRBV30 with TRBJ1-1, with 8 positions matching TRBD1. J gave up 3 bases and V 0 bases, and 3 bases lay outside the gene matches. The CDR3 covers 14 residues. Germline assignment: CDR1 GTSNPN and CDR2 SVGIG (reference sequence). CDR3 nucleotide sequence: TGTGCCTGGAGTGTTACAGGGGGTCACACTGAAGCTTTCTTT. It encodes CAWSVTGGHTEAFF.

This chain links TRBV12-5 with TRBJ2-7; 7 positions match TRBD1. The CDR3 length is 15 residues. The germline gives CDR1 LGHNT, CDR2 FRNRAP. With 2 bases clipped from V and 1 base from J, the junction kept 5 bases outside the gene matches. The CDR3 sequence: CASGLPQQGSYEQYF. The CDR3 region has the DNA TGTGCTAGTGGTTTGCCCCAACAGGGGTCCTACGAGCAGTACTTC.

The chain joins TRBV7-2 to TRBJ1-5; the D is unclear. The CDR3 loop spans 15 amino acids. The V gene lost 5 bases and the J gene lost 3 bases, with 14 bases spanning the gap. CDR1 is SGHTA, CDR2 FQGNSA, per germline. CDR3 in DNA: TGTGCCAGCAGCCCCCGCCGGAGTCCCAATCAGCCCCAGCATTTT. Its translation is CASSPRRSPNQPQHF.

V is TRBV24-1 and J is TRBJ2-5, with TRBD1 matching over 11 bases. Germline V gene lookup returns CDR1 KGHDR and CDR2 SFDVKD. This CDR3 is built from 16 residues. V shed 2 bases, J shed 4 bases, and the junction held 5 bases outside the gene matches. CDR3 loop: CATSDSGTGGRETQYF. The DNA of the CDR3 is TGTGCCACCAGTGATTCCGGGACAGGGGGGAGAGAGACCCAGTACTTC.

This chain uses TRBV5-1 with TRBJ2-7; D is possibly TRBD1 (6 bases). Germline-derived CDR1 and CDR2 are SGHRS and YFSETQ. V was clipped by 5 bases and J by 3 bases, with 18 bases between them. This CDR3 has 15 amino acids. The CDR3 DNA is TGCGCCAGCAGGGCCCGGGACACTACCAACTACGAGCAGTACTTC. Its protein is CASRARDTTNYEQYF.

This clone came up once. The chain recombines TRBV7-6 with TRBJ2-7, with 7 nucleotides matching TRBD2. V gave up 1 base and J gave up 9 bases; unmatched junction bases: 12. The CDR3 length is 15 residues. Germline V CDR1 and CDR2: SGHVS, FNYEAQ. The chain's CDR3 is CASSLERDSVLGQYF. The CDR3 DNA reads TGTGCCAGCAGCTTAGAGCGGGACTCGGTCCTTGGGCAGTACTTC.